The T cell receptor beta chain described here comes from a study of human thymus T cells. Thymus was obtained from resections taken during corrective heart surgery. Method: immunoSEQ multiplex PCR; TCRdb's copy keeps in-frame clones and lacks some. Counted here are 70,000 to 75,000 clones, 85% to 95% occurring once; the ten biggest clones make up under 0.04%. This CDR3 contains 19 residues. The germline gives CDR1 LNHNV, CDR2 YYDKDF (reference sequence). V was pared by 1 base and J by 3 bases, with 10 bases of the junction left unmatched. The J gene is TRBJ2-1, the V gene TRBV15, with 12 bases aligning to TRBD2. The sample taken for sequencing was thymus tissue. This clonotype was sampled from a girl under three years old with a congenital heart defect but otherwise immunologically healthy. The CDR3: CATSRAPTSGSTHYNEQFF. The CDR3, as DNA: TGTGCCACCAGCAGAGCCCCGACTAGCGGGAGTACTCACTACAATGAGCAGTTCTTC.